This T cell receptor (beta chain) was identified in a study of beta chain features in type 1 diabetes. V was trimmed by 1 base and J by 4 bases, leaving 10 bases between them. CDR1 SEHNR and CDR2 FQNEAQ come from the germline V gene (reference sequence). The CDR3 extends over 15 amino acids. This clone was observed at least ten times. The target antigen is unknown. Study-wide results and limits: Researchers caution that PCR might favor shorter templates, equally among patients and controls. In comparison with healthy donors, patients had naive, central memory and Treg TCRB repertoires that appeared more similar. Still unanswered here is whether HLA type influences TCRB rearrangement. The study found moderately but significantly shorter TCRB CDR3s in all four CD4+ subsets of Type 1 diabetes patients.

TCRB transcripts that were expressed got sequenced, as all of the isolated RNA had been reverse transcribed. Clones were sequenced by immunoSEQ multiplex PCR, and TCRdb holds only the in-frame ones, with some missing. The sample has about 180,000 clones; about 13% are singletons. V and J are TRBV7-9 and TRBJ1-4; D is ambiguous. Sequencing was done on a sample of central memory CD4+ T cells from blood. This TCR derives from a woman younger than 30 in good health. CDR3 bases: TGTGCCAGCAGCTTAGGGGCAGCAATTAATGAAAAACTGTTTTTT. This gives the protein CASSLGAAINEKLFF.